One and the same sample provided the 7 T cell receptor beta chains below, sequenced in a study of vaccination effects on CD4 cells after COVID-19. These TCRs' antigens remain unknown. Under the ViraFEST assay, PBMC were stimulated with viral peptide pools so that antigen-specific CD4+ T cells expanded. Sequencing was performed afterwards. Culture proceeded for nine to ten days, and CD4+ T cells were then isolated. Each person got two doses of an mRNA SARS-CoV-2 vaccine, BNT162b2 or mRNA-1273. TCRdb's copy holds only in-frame clones and misses some; the assay was immunoSEQ multiplex PCR. This sample yields approximately 61,000 clones, of which roughly 73% are seen a single time; 1% to 1.5% belongs to the top ten. The sample in question was CD4+ T cells from PBMCs cultured with HCoV-229E spike peptides, obtained after COVID-19 vaccination. The receptors here all came from a human donor who received a COVID-19 vaccine.

The chain is built from TRBV30 and TRBJ1-4, with D uncertain. CDR3 length: 13 amino acids. Germline V lookup: CDR1 GTSNPN, CDR2 SVGIG (reference sequence). V was shortened by 3 bases and J by 3 bases, with 8 bases between the two germline ends. The CDR3 region is CAWRPAPNEKLFF. The CDR3 region has the DNA TGTGCCTGGAGGCCAGCACCTAATGAAAAACTGTTTTTT.

This clone was observed a few times. The J gene is TRBJ2-7, the V gene TRBV30; weak D call: TRBD1 (6 bases). Germline CDR1 reads GTSNPN; CDR2 reads SVGIG (reference sequence). The CDR3 contains 14 residues. V shed 2 bases and J shed 0 bases, with 11 bases lying between them. Here the CDR3 reads CAWSRGMGSYEQYV. The CDR3 DNA reads as TGTGCCTGGAGTAGGGGGATGGGCTCCTACGAGCAGTACGTC.

The V gene is TRBV5-1, the J gene TRBJ2-2, with 12 bases matching TRBD1. V lost 4 bases, J lost 8 bases, and 9 bases stayed unmatched. Per the germline V gene, CDR1 is SGHRS and CDR2 is YFSETQ. The CDR3 runs to 16 residues. The CDR3: CASSGGQGAEVGELFF. The CDR3 nucleotides are TGCGCCAGCAGCGGGGGACAGGGGGCTGAAGTAGGGGAGCTGTTTTTT.

The V gene is TRBV5-8, the J gene TRBJ2-3; D is unclear. Trimming took 3 bases from V and 2 from J, leaving 13 bases between them. The CDR3 is made up of 15 amino acids. Germline loops: CDR1 SGHTS, CDR2 YDEGEE. DNA for the CDR3: TGTGCCAGCAGCTCCGGGCCGGCGTACACAGATACGCAGTATTTT. It encodes CASSSGPAYTDTQYF.

Only one count was recorded for this clone. V and J are TRBV7-2 and TRBJ2-1; D is unresolved. Per germline, CDR1 SGHTA and CDR2 FQGNSA. The CDR3 length is 16 residues. V shed 1 base and J shed 0 bases, with 10 bases lying between them. CDR3 amino acids: CASSLVPASSYNEQFF. In DNA, the CDR3 is TGTGCCAGCAGCTTAGTGCCAGCGAGCTCCTACAATGAGCAGTTCTTC.

This sequence joins TRBV4-3 and TRBJ2-2; the D is unclear. The germline gives CDR1 LGHNA, CDR2 YSLEER. The CDR3 runs 15 residues. Trimming cost V 1 base and J 7 bases, with 13 bases left between them. CDR3 in amino acids: CASSQVSYAYGELFF. DNA of the CDR3: TGCGCCAGCAGCCAAGTCTCCTATGCTTACGGGGAGCTGTTTTTT.

The chain joins TRBV6-5 to TRBJ2-5, with a tentative D call TRBD1 (5 bases). CDR3 length: 13 amino acids. V dropped 7 bases and J dropped 1 base, with 10 bases sitting between them. Germline V lookup: CDR1 MNHEY, CDR2 SVGAGI. The CDR3 sequence: CASTPQAQETQYF. The CDR3, as DNA: TGTGCCAGCACCCCACAGGCCCAAGAGACCCAGTACTTC.